The clone carrying this T cell receptor beta chain was seen ten or more times. The sample comes from a study of human T cells and chemical hapten exposure. Time point defined: pre-sensitization, week 0. Noted treatment: therapeutic diphenylcyclopropenone sensitization with weekly scalp DPC. MiXCR was run by TCRdb on the RACE reads, yielding one entry per CDR3 protein. The data hold tens of thousands of distinct CDR3 sequences, with about 8.9% observed a single time. The input for sequencing was whole blood, taken in connection with sensitization to the hapten diphenylcyclopropenone (DPC). The receptor comes from a woman aged 40 to 50 with alopecia areata. Some clones in this sample may be carry-over from other donors' samples.

DNA for the CDR3: TGTGCCAGCAGCCAGGCAGCCGGGACAGGGTCCTACGAGCAGTACTTC. Amino acids: CASSQAAGTGSYEQYF. J is TRBJ2-7 and V is TRBV4-2; 9 nucleotides agree with TRBD1. Germline V CDR1 and CDR2: LGHNA, YNFKEQ. The CDR3 is 16 residues long. The ends lost 3 bases at V and 1 base at J; junction bases unmatched: 7.